These 22 T cell receptor beta chains were sequenced from one sample in a study of a mutant IDH1 vaccine in newly diagnosed glioma. Time point defined: baseline, week 1 (first vaccination visit). Treatment here: pre-vaccination baseline after standard-of-care therapy. Some clones are missing from TCRdb's copy, which holds only in-frame ones; the method was immunoSEQ multiplex PCR. The data hold about 16,000 clones, with around 95% observed a single time. Sample: peripheral blood mononuclear cells (PBMCs), taken from a glioma patient treated with radiotherapy, temozolomide or both. The receptor source for this set is a woman younger than 30 with glioma. Some clones in this sample may be carry-over from other donors' samples.

The DNA of the CDR3 is TGCAGCGCCGTGGCCGACAGATACGAGCAGTACTTC. Residues: CSAVADRYEQYF. The gene calls are TRBV29-1 and TRBJ2-7; weak D call: TRBD1 (5 bases). The germline CDR1 and CDR2 sequences are SQVTM and ANQGSEA. The CDR3 consists of 12 residues. Trimming took 7 bases from V and 4 from J, leaving 14 bases between them.

A remark on this clone: An end of the junction differs from the germline gene, which may be a read error. The chain employs TRBV11-3 and TRBJ2-1; D may be TRBD2 (6 bases). CDR3 size: 15 residues. The germline V gene encodes CDR1 SGHNT and CDR2 YENEEA. DNA for the CDR3: TGTGCCAGCAGCCTAGACGGGGGCTCCTACAATGAGCAGTTCTTC. Translating it yields CASSLDGGSYNEQFF.

The V gene is TRBV7-8, the J gene TRBJ1-1; 7 nucleotides align to TRBD1. V trimming: 5 bases; J trimming: 0 bases; junction bases outside the gene matches: 6. Germline V gives CDR1 SGHVS, CDR2 FQNEAQ. This CDR3 comprises 15 residues. The CDR3 region is CASSQGQILNTEAFF. In DNA form, the CDR3 reads TGTGCCAGCAGCCAGGGACAGATACTGAACACTGAAGCTTTCTTT.

The chain joins TRBV10-3 to TRBJ1-2; TRBD1 might be the D (6 bases). The germline V gene encodes CDR1 ENHRY and CDR2 SYGVKD. The ends were cut back, 4 bases at V and 4 bases at J, with 13 bases in the middle. The CDR3 covers 14 residues. In nucleotides, the CDR3 is TGTGCCATCAGTGTGGGGGGCGCTAGCTATGGCTACACCTTC. Amino acid sequence: CAISVGGASYGYTF.

The genes are TRBV5-1 and TRBJ1-6; weak D call: TRBD1 (5 bases). CDR1 and CDR2 (germline): SGHRS, YFSETQ. V gave up 3 bases and J gave up 8 bases, with 15 bases separating them. The CDR3 spans 15 residues. The CDR3 DNA reads TGCGCCAGCAGCTCCCAGGGTCCGGACGATTCACCCCTCCACTTT. Translation: CASSSQGPDDSPLHF.

The chain has TRBV4-2 and TRBJ2-5, with D hard to call. Between the trimmed V and J ends, which lost 1 base and 1 base, there was a span of 4 bases. The CDR3 extends over 13 amino acids. CDR1 is LGHNA, CDR2 YNFKEQ, per germline. CDR3 nucleotide sequence: TGTGCCAGCAGCCAAGCCGCCCAAGAGACCCAGTACTTC. As protein: CASSQAAQETQYF.

The V and J genes are TRBV14 and TRBJ2-2, with 7 bases identical to TRBD1. The germline V gene has CDR1 SGHDN and CDR2 FVKESK. V trimming: 6 bases; J trimming: 0 bases; junction bases outside the gene matches: 7. The CDR3 totals 16 residues. As DNA, the CDR3 is TGTGCCAGCAGTCGACAGGGTTCGGCGAACACCGGGGAGCTGTTTTTT. It codes for CASSRQGSANTGELFF.

This clone was counted a few times. One end of the junction fails to match germline, which may point to a read error. Here the CDR3 DNA reads TGTGCCAGCAGCCTAGCCCTGGGGGCGGCCGGGGAGCTGTTTTTT. This sequence encodes CASSLALGAAGELFF. This chain links TRBV11-1 with TRBJ2-2, with D maybe TRBD1 (6 bases). CDR3 length: 15 residues. Looked up from germline, CDR1 is SGHAT and CDR2 is FQDESV (reference sequence).

The CDR3 coding sequence is TGTGCCAGCAGCGGTATCTCGGAACAAGAGACCCAGTACTTC. As protein: CASSGISEQETQYF. The rearrangement uses TRBV11-3 and TRBJ2-5; the D is unclear. The CDR3 sequence is 14 residues long. Germline-derived CDR1 and CDR2 are SGHNT and YENEEA. V shed 5 bases and J shed 2 bases, with 12 bases lying between them.

CDR3 region: CASSFQDRGTTEAFF. The CDR3 nucleotides read TGCGCCAGCAGCTTCCAGGACAGGGGAACGACTGAAGCTTTCTTT. V and J are TRBV5-1 and TRBJ1-1; 9 bases line up with TRBD1. The V segment lost 2 bases and the J segment 5 bases; nucleotides outside the gene matches: 7. Germline assignment: CDR1 SGHRS and CDR2 YFSETQ. The CDR3 loop spans 15 amino acids.

The chain links TRBV5-1 to TRBJ2-1; unclear D gene. Germline assignment: CDR1 SGHRS and CDR2 YFSETQ. This CDR3 has 14 residues. Trimming pared 2 bases from V and 0 bases from J, leaving 6 bases between. CDR3 region: CASSFPGSYNEQFF. DNA of the CDR3: TGCGCCAGCAGCTTCCCCGGCTCCTACAATGAGCAGTTCTTC.

The rearrangement links TRBV5-6 to TRBJ2-3, with 7 nucleotides matching TRBD2. Trimming cost V 3 bases and J 6 bases; bases outside gene matches: 10. CDR1 is SGHDT and CDR2 is YYEEEE in the germline V gene. The CDR3 contains 15 residues. CDR3 DNA: TGTGCCAGCAGCTCCGGGACTACCTTGGGGGATACGCAGTATTTT. This sequence encodes CASSSGTTLGDTQYF.

The chain couples TRBV7-9 to TRBJ1-5, with D uncertain. CDR3 length: 12 residues. Germline lookup yields CDR1 SEHNR and CDR2 FQNEAQ (reference sequence). Trimming stripped 5 bases from V and 6 bases from J, with 8 bases between. CDR3 in amino acids: CASSRTAQPQHF. The CDR3 nucleotides read TGTGCCAGCAGCCGCACAGCTCAGCCCCAGCATTTT.

This clone turned up a few times. This chain links TRBV6-6 with TRBJ2-4; TRBD2 agrees at 10 bases. V dropped 8 bases and J dropped 1; count of bases not matched to a gene: 8. Germline V gene lookup returns CDR1 MNHNY and CDR2 SVGAGI (reference sequence). The CDR3 sequence is 16 residues long. CDR3: CASGLAGDQAKNIQYF. DNA of the CDR3: TGTGCCAGCGGGCTAGCGGGAGATCAGGCCAAAAACATTCAGTACTTC.

The gene calls are TRBV7-8 and TRBJ1-5, with 9 bases lining up with TRBD1. J was trimmed by 5 bases and V by 5 bases; bases with no gene match: 16. The length of the CDR3 is 18 residues. CDR1 is SGHVS and CDR2 is FQNEAQ in the germline V gene. CDR3 nucleotide sequence: TGTGCCAGCAGCCCGACTATAGGGACAGGGAGGGGAGATCAGCCCCAGCATTTT. Amino acid sequence: CASSPTIGTGRGDQPQHF.

J is TRBJ2-7 and V is TRBV6-1; perhaps TRBD2 as D (6 bases). The CDR3 loop spans 12 amino acids. From germline, CDR1 is MNHNS and CDR2 SASEGT. V lost 10 bases and J 2 bases, leaving 12 bases between the germline ends. The CDR3 sequence is CAIRDFPYEQYF. The CDR3 nucleotides are TGTGCCATCCGGGACTTCCCCTACGAGCAGTACTTC.

The V gene is TRBV18, the J gene TRBJ1-3; D may be TRBD1 (5 bases). Germline V gene lookup returns CDR1 KGHSH and CDR2 LQKENI. Trimming removed 1 base from V and 0 bases from J, with 10 bases in between. CDR3 length equals 16 residues. CDR3 bases: TGTGCCAGCTCACCACAAGACAGAAGCTCTGGAAACACCATATATTTT. This sequence encodes CASSPQDRSSGNTIYF. The whole variable domain, filled in from reference TRBV18 and TRBJ1-3, reads NAGVMQNPRHLVRRRGQEARLRCSPMKGHSHVYWYRQLPEEGLKFMVYLQKENIIDESGMPKERFSAEFPKEGPSILRIQQVVRGDSAAYFCASSPQDRSSGNTIYFGEGSWLTVV.

The rearrangement links TRBV10-3 to TRBJ1-2; 8 positions agree with TRBD1. Trimming took 7 bases from V and 8 from J; bases not matched to a gene: 6. The CDR3 runs to 12 residues. The germline CDR1 and CDR2 sequences are ENHRY and SYGVKD. CDR3 bases: TGTGCCATCAAGGACAGGGCATGGGGCTACACCTTC. As protein: CAIKDRAWGYTF.

The J gene is TRBJ2-3, the V gene TRBV18, with no clear D. The CDR3 runs to 16 residues. Between the trimmed V and J ends, which lost 1 base and 2 bases, there was a span of 13 bases. Germline CDR1 is KGHSH and CDR2 is LQKENI. The CDR3 nucleotides read TGTGCCAGCTCACCACAGTGGACCACATTCACAGATACGCAGTATTTT. Protein sequence: CASSPQWTTFTDTQYF.

The chain combines TRBV7-9 with TRBJ2-5, with a tentative D call TRBD2 (5 bases). The V gene's germline CDR1 is SEHNR and CDR2 FQNEAQ (reference sequence). Trimming stripped 1 base from V and 2 bases from J, with 14 bases between. The CDR3 runs 16 residues. CDR3 DNA: TGTGCCAGCAGCTTAGGCGGCAGAGGGAATCAAGAGACCCAGTACTTC. As protein: CASSLGGRGNQETQYF.

This rearrangement joins TRBV5-1 to TRBJ1-6; D ambiguous. Germline CDR1 SGHRS, CDR2 YFSETQ. This CDR3 has 16 residues. V lost 1 base and J lost 7, with 15 bases in between. CDR3 sequence (DNA): TGCGCCAGCAGCTTGAATCCTGGGGTCACAAATTCACCCCTCCACTTT. Translation: CASSLNPGVTNSPLHF.

This chain links TRBV30 with TRBJ2-2; maybe TRBD2 (7 bases). V gave up 0 bases and J gave up 3 bases, with 26 bases separating them. In germline, CDR1 is GTSNPN, CDR2 SVGIG (reference sequence). The length of the CDR3 is 20 residues. This CDR3 is CAWSVPRTGGRVFHTGELFF. The CDR3 nucleotides are TGTGCCTGGAGTGTACCCCGGACGGGGGGCCGGGTATTCCACACCGGGGAGCTGTTTTTT.